One sample yielded the 24 T cell receptor beta chains listed below, sequenced in a study of Tregs in tolerant kidney transplant recipients. TCRdb keeps only in-frame clones here, not all; method: immunoSEQ multiplex PCR. The listing contains under 55,000 clones. The sample in question was CD4+ T cells from blood, obtained before the transplant. These TCRs come from a human donor who received a combined kidney and bone marrow transplant.

Concerning this clone itself: Read sequence stops 3 residues before the CDR3 end, and the germline J gene provides the missing end. J is TRBJ2-7 and V is TRBV6-2 or TRBV6-3, with TRBD2 matching 7 bases. Germline assignment: CDR1 MNHEY and CDR2 SVGEGT. The CDR3 totals 16 residues. With 5 bases clipped from V and 0 bases from J, the junction kept 10 bases outside the gene matches. The CDR3 sequence: CASSERERTSSYEQYF. The sequenced CDR3 bases are TGTGCCAGCAGTGAGCGAGAGCGGACTAGCTCCTACGAG.

Comment on this clone: From the germline J gene comes the end of the CDR3, since the read stops 3 residues before it. This rearrangement joins TRBV19 to TRBJ2-3; the D gene is possibly TRBD2 (5 bases). This CDR3 region has 16 residues. Trimming took off 1 base at V and 2 bases at J, with 13 bases between the two ends. Germline assignment: CDR1 LNHDA and CDR2 SQIVND (reference sequence). CDR3 bases read: TGTGCCAGTAGTATAGTGGAGCGGCGTTCCACAGATACG. Translating gives CASSIVERRSTDT. From start to end, the CDR3 is CASSIVERRSTDTQYF. Full variable domain (rest looked up from reference TRBV19 and TRBJ2-3): DGGITQSPKYLFRKEGQNVTLSCEQNLNHDAMYWYRQDPGQGLRLIYYSQIVNDFQKGDIAEGYSVSREKKESFPLTVTSAQKNPTAFYLCASSIVERRSTDTQYFGPGTRLTVL.

The CDR3 bases that were read are TGTGCCAGCTCACCACCGTTGCAGGGCACAGATACG. Amino acids: CASSPPLQGTDT. The whole CDR3 is CASSPPLQGTDTQYF. This sequence joins TRBV18 and TRBJ2-3; D gene unclear. The read ends 3 residues shy of where the CDR3 ends; the end is completed using the germline J gene. The V end was cut by 0 bases, the J end by 1 base, with 8 bases between. Germline CDR1 is KGHSH and CDR2 is LQKENI. The CDR3 sequence is 15 residues long.

A word on this clone: Read sequence stops 3 residues before the CDR3 end, and the germline J gene provides the missing end. The chain recombines TRBV20-1 with TRBJ2-3; D gene unclear. V shed 6 bases and J shed 5 bases, with 18 bases lying between them. CDR3 length: 14 amino acids. From germline, CDR1 is DFQATT and CDR2 SNEGSKA (reference sequence). Partial CDR3 DNA: TGCAGTGCAATTCGAGCCACAGCAGGAGATACG. Translated, it gives CSAIRATAGDT. The whole CDR3 protein reads CSAIRATAGDTQYF.

A note on this clone: Read sequence stops 3 residues before the CDR3 end, and the germline J gene provides the missing end. This same CDR3 is encoded by further DNA sequences in the sample. The rearrangement uses TRBV30 and TRBJ2-1; 9 bases agree with TRBD2. J was trimmed by 5 bases and V by 0 bases; bases with no gene match: 5. The length of the CDR3 is 15 residues. Germline CDR1 reads GTSNPN; CDR2 reads SVGIG (reference sequence). The CDR3 bases that were read are TGTGCCTGGAGTGTACGGTTAGCGGGGGACAATGAG. Translation gives CAWSVRLAGDNE. The CDR3 reads in full as CAWSVRLAGDNEQFF.

The sequenced CDR3 bases are TGTGCCAGTAGTAGGGGGCAGAACAATCAGCCC. Translation gives CASSRGQNNQP. The entire CDR3 reads CASSRGQNNQPQHF. The gene calls are TRBV19 and TRBJ1-5; tentatively, D is TRBD1 (6 bases). The read halts 3 residues ahead of the CDR3 end, with the missing end drawn from the germline J gene. Trimming took 4 bases from V and 3 from J, leaving 10 bases between them. The germline gives CDR1 LNHDA, CDR2 SQIVND (reference sequence). CDR3 length equals 14 residues.

About this clone itself: The CDR3 extends 3 residues past the end of the read, so its final part is completed from the germline J gene. The rearrangement uses TRBV7-2 and TRBJ2-3; TRBD2 aligns across 8 bases. Germline-derived CDR1 and CDR2 are SGHTA and FQGNSA. The CDR3 loop spans 14 amino acids. V dropped 5 bases and J dropped 2; count of bases not matched to a gene: 3. The covered CDR3 bases are TGTGCCAGCAGCCCCGGACTAGCCACAGATACG. Protein product: CASSPGLATDT. The CDR3 in full is CASSPGLATDTQYF.

To note about this clone: The read comes to an end 3 residues before the CDR3 does, leaving the germline J gene to fill in the end. The gene calls are TRBV7-9 and TRBJ1-2; D gene uncertain. V lost 5 bases, J lost 4 bases, and 17 bases lay in between. The V gene's germline CDR1 is SEHNR and CDR2 FQNEAQ (reference sequence). The CDR3 covers 15 residues. The CDR3 loop is CASSHASGRSYGYTF. The sequenced CDR3 bases are TGTGCCAGCAGCCACGCATCCGGCAGGTCCTATGGC.

Comment on this clone: The CDR3 is cut off 3 residues early in the read; its end comes from the germline J gene. The genes are TRBV11-2 and TRBJ1-3; D ambiguous. V shed 1 base and J shed 6 bases, with 7 bases lying between them. CDR3 length equals 13 residues. Germline-derived CDR1 and CDR2 are SGHAT and FQNNGV. CDR3 protein: CASSLGHQNTIYF. The covered CDR3 bases are TGTGCCAGCAGCTTAGGACATCAAAACACC.

As regards this clone: The DNA ends 3 residues before the CDR3 does, and the rest of the CDR3 is filled in from the germline J gene. J is TRBJ1-2 and V is TRBV2; 7 bases agree with TRBD1. The J segment lost 4 bases and the V segment lost 8 bases, leaving 10 bases of the junction unmatched. CDR1 SNHLY and CDR2 FYNNEI come from the germline V gene. The CDR3 is made up of 14 amino acids. Partial CDR3 DNA: TGTGCCAGCGCACAGGGGCTGGTTGGCTATGGC. This gives the protein CASAQGLVGYG. The complete CDR3 reads CASAQGLVGYGYTF.

For this clone: Read coverage stops 3 residues before the CDR3 terminus; the germline J gene supplies the remainder. V usage is TRBV14 and J usage is TRBJ1-4; the D is unclear. Trimming took off 4 bases at V and 5 bases at J, with 14 bases between the two ends. There are 15 residues in the CDR3. Germline CDR1 and CDR2: SGHDN and FVKESK. The CDR3 sequence is CASSRRAPTNEKLFF. The sequenced part of the CDR3 DNA is TGTGCCAGCAGCCGAAGGGCCCCTACGAATGAAAAA.

As regards this clone: The CDR3 goes on 3 residues after the read ends, and that part is filled in from the germline J gene. The chain links TRBV7-6 to TRBJ1-1; TRBD1 might be the D (5 bases). Germline V gene data show CDR1 as SGHVS and CDR2 as FNYEAQ. The CDR3 has 12 residues. The covered CDR3 bases are TGTGCCAGCAGCTTAGCCCAGGGTCAA. Translated, it gives CASSLAQGQ. The whole CDR3 protein is CASSLAQGQAFF.

A note on this clone: From the germline J gene comes the end of the CDR3, since the read stops 3 residues before it. This chain joins TRBV7-9 and TRBJ1-1, with 9 bases aligning to TRBD1. V dropped 1 base and J dropped 3; count of bases not matched to a gene: 3. CDR1 is SEHNR and CDR2 is FQNEAQ in the germline V gene (reference sequence). CDR3 length: 15 amino acids. The CDR3 loop reads CASSLGQGGYTEAFF. The CDR3 DNA, read in part, is TGTGCCAGCAGCTTAGGACAGGGGGGGTACACTGAA.

On this clone itself: The read terminates 3 residues before the CDR3 end, so the remaining end is supplied by the germline J gene. This chain connects TRBV5-6 to TRBJ2-5; 10 bases fit TRBD2. CDR3 length equals 15 residues. The germline V gene has CDR1 SGHDT and CDR2 YYEEEE. The trim removed 1 base at V and 4 bases at J, leaving 4 bases unmatched. The CDR3 sequence: CASSLSVAGGETQYF. The DNA read from the CDR3 is TGTGCCAGCAGCTTGTCGGTAGCGGGGGGAGAGACC. Based on the CDR3 plus reference TRBV5-6 and TRBJ2-5, the full variable domain is DAGVTQSPTHLIKTRGQQVTLRCSPKSGHDTVSWYQQALGQGPQFIFQYYEEEERQRGNFPDRFSGHQFPNYSSELNVNALLLGDSALYLCASSLSVAGGETQYFGPGTRLLVL.

Notes on this clone: The read finishes 3 residues shy of the CDR3 end, and the germline J gene is used to complete it. The chain carries TRBV6-1 and TRBJ1-2; TRBD1 matches at 7 bases. After removal of 3 bases from V and 3 bases from J, the junction contained 7 bases not matched to a gene. The CDR3 spans 15 residues. Germline CDR1 MNHNS, CDR2 SASEGT. CDR3: CASSDGQAGDYGYTF. Partial CDR3 DNA: TGTGCCAGCAGTGACGGACAGGCAGGGGACTATGGC.

With regard to this clone: Coverage ceases 3 residues before the CDR3 finishes, and the germline J gene fills in the end. The V and J genes are TRBV29-1 and TRBJ1-2; D is unresolved. The germline V gene has CDR1 SQVTM and CDR2 ANQGSEA. The CDR3 sequence is 12 residues long. The V end was cut by 4 bases, the J end by 0 bases, with 6 bases between. The CDR3 DNA, read in part, is TGCAGCGTTGCCGGGTCTAACTATGGC. Translated: CSVAGSNYG. The whole CDR3 sequence reads CSVAGSNYGYTF.

Of note for this clone: The read stops 3 residues short of the end of the CDR3; the missing end is completed from the germline J gene. J is TRBJ1-3 and V is TRBV7-8; the match to TRBD1 covers 8 bases. Germline CDR1 reads SGHVS; CDR2 reads FQNEAQ. With V trimmed by 5 bases and J by 4 bases, 10 bases remained unmatched. The CDR3 is 16 residues long. This chain's CDR3 is CASSVLDRGIGNTIYF. The sequenced CDR3 bases are TGTGCCAGCAGCGTTCTTGACAGGGGAATCGGAAACACC.

About this clone itself: Sequencing ends 3 residues short of the CDR3 end; the germline J gene provides the rest. This rearrangement joins TRBV6-1 to TRBJ2-7; perhaps TRBD1 as D (6 bases). V was trimmed by 4 bases and J by 1 base, leaving 8 bases between them. The CDR3 consists of 13 residues. CDR1 is MNHNS and CDR2 is SASEGT in the germline V gene. The CDR3 spells CASSGGHSYEQYF. CDR3 bases read: TGTGCCAGCAGTGGGGGACATTCCTACGAG.

On this clone itself: The CDR3 end is not reached by the read, which stops 3 residues before it; the germline J gene fills it in. The chain combines TRBV5-1 with TRBJ1-4; D is perhaps TRBD1 (5 bases). The CDR3 totals 15 residues. V was cut by 0 bases and J by 9 bases, with 15 bases left in between. The germline V gene encodes CDR1 SGHRS and CDR2 YFSETQ. CDR3: CASSLEGREGQKLFF. The CDR3 DNA, read in part, is TGCGCCAGCAGCTTGGAGGGCAGGGAGGGTCAAAAA.

As to this clone: Sequencing ends 3 residues short of the CDR3 end; the germline J gene provides the rest. The chain couples TRBV2 to TRBJ2-1; a possible D gene is TRBD2 (7 bases). Germline assignment: CDR1 SNHLY and CDR2 FYNNEI. The germline V and J ends were trimmed by 7 bases and 7 bases, with 23 bases remaining between them. CDR3 length equals 16 residues. The CDR3 reads CASTPLEWEGENEQFF. The sequenced part of the CDR3 DNA is TGTGCCAGCACTCCCCTTGAGTGGGAGGGGGAAAATGAG.

A remark on this clone: With the read ending 3 residues before the CDR3 end, the germline J gene is used to fill in that end. The rearrangement links TRBV7-8 to TRBJ1-1, with 7 bases matching TRBD1. In germline, CDR1 is SGHVS, CDR2 FQNEAQ. The V segment lost 4 bases and the J segment 5 bases; nucleotides outside the gene matches: 4. This CDR3 comprises 13 residues. The CDR3 here is CASSSQGQTEAFF. The DNA read from the CDR3 is TGTGCCAGCAGCTCACAGGGACAGACTGAA.

To note about this clone: Sequencing ends 3 residues short of the CDR3 end; the germline J gene provides the rest. The chain recombines TRBV2 with TRBJ2-6, with D unresolved. This CDR3 contains 15 residues. Trimming left V 7 bases short and J 2 bases short, with 12 bases between. The germline CDR1 and CDR2 sequences are SNHLY and FYNNEI. The CDR3 spells CASTLGRPGANVLTF. CDR3 DNA (partial): TGTGCCAGCACTCTGGGCAGACCTGGGGCCAACGTC.

As to this clone: Read coverage stops 3 residues before the CDR3 terminus; the germline J gene supplies the remainder. V is TRBV6-2 or TRBV6-3 and J is TRBJ1-1; D remains unclear. This CDR3 spans 15 amino acids. V lost 0 bases and J 1 base, leaving 9 bases between the germline ends. The germline gives CDR1 MNHEY, CDR2 SVGEGT. CDR3 bases read: TGTGCCAGCAGTTACTCGATACGGGGGAACACTGAA. It encodes CASSYSIRGNTE. The full CDR3 reads CASSYSIRGNTEAFF.

Worth noting for this clone: The read comes to an end 3 residues before the CDR3 does, leaving the germline J gene to fill in the end. This chain uses TRBV20-1 with TRBJ2-1; D unresolved. Germline-derived CDR1 and CDR2 are DFQATT and SNEGSKA (reference sequence). The ends were cut back, 0 bases at V and 2 bases at J, with 8 bases in the middle. The CDR3 consists of 14 residues. CDR3 residues: CSARDLLTYNEQFF. The sequenced CDR3 bases are TGCAGTGCTAGAGATTTACTCACCTACAATGAG.